One and the same sample provided the 20 T cell receptor beta chains below, sequenced in a study of regulatory T cells in long-lasting Graves disease. Time point of the sample: persistent/refractory GD, antithyroid drugs over 5 years with positive TRAb. RNA from PBMCs was the source of the TCR library. Both iRepertoire HTBI primers and Arm-PCR of CDR3 regions were used to build the TCR beta libraries. TCRdb recomputed calls from the multiplex PCR reads with MiXCR, one row per CDR3 protein. Of some 430,000 distinct CDR3 sequences listed, about 22% are singletons. The specimen was peripheral blood mononuclear cells (PBMCs), collected when the disease was refractory, from a patient treated with antithyroid drugs. These receptors originate from a female donor with Graves disease.

This clonotype was seen a few times. The chain recombines TRBV6-9 with TRBJ2-7, with 7 bases aligning to TRBD2. The germline CDR1 and CDR2 sequences are MNHGY and SVAAGI. CDR3 length: 14 residues. J was trimmed by 2 bases and V by 3 bases; bases with no gene match: 4. The CDR3 is CASSYVSGPYEQYF. CDR3 coding DNA: TGTGCCAGCAGTTACGTTAGCGGGCCCTACGAGCAGTACTTC.

In its sample, this clonotype was seen a few times. The rearrangement uses TRBV28 and TRBJ2-7; D is ambiguous. The germline V gene has CDR1 MDHEN and CDR2 SYDVKM. The V end was cut by 5 bases, the J end by 3 bases, with 14 bases between. The CDR3 has 14 amino acids. For the CDR3, the DNA is TGTGCCAGCAGTCCCTTACGGCAAGGCTACGAGCAGTACTTC. Its translation: CASSPLRQGYEQYF. Combining the CDR3 with reference TRBV28 and TRBJ2-7 gives the whole variable domain DVKVTQSSRYLVKRTGEKVFLECVQDMDHENMFWYRQDPGLGLRLIYFSYDVKMKEKGDIPEGYSVSREKKERFSLILESASTNQTSMYLCASSPLRQGYEQYFGPGTRLTVT.

The chain carries TRBV19 and TRBJ2-7; possibly TRBD1 for D (6 bases). The CDR3 has 17 amino acids. The V gene's germline CDR1 is LNHDA and CDR2 SQIVND (reference sequence). Trimming removed 3 bases from V and 2 bases from J, with 20 bases in between. The CDR3 nucleotides are TGTGCCAGTAGTATGGAATTGGTGGGGGCGCTTACCTACGAGCAGTACTTC. Residues: CASSMELVGALTYEQYF.

About this clonotype itself: A much larger clone lies a single base off, so this may be a read error. The conserved closing phenylalanine or tryptophan is absent in this CDR3, likely reflecting a read error. The V gene is TRBV28, the J gene TRBJ1-3; D is perhaps TRBD1 (6 bases). CDR3 length: 15 amino acids. In germline, CDR1 is MDHEN, CDR2 SYDVKM. With 5 bases removed from V and 0 bases from J, the gap between germline ends came to 11 bases. The CDR3 DNA is TGTGCCAGCAGTCCAGGGACACGCTCTGGAAACACCATATATCTT. As protein: CASSPGTRSGNTIYL.

The chain links TRBV12-3 or TRBV12-4 to TRBJ1-1; D remains unclear. The CDR3 is 13 amino acids. Trimming stripped 5 bases from V and 10 bases from J, with 17 bases between. CDR3 DNA: TGTGCCAGCAGTCCGCGGACTCTGCGGGGAGCTTTCTTT. This sequence encodes CASSPRTLRGAFF.

This clonotype was detected ten times or more. The gene calls are TRBV6-1 and TRBJ2-7; D gene uncertain. CDR3 length: 14 residues. V dropped 6 bases and J dropped 0 bases, with 12 bases sitting between them. The germline V gene encodes CDR1 MNHNS and CDR2 SASEGT. CDR3 protein: CASRNSRASYEQYF. The CDR3 bases are TGTGCCAGCAGGAACTCAAGGGCCTCCTACGAGCAGTACTTC.

V usage is TRBV5-5 and J usage is TRBJ2-5, with D perhaps assigned TRBD1 or TRBD2 (5 bases each). Germline V gene data show CDR1 as SGHKS and CDR2 as YYEKEE (reference sequence). The germline V and J ends were trimmed by 5 bases and 3 bases, with 20 bases remaining between them. The CDR3 runs to 16 residues. The CDR3 sequence is CASRFRGTGREETQYF. The DNA of the CDR3 is TGTGCCAGCAGATTCCGGGGAACGGGGCGGGAAGAGACCCAGTACTTC. The full variable domain, its missing parts supplied by reference TRBV5-5 and TRBJ2-5, is DAGVTQSPTHLIKTRGQQVTLRCSPISGHKSVSWYQQVLGQGPQFIFQYYEKEERGRGNFPDRFSARQFPNYSSELNVNALLLGDSALYLCASRFRGTGREETQYFGPGTRLLVL.

This clonotype was seen repeatedly, ten times or more. The V and J genes are TRBV6-5 and TRBJ1-1; D unclear. The CDR3 runs to 15 residues. Looked up from germline, CDR1 is MNHEY and CDR2 is SVGAGI. Trimming took 5 bases from V and 4 from J, leaving 17 bases between them. The CDR3: CASSTREDRTTEAFF. The CDR3, as DNA: TGTGCCAGCAGTACTCGGGAGGACCGGACCACTGAAGCTTTCTTT.

The chain uses TRBV7-2 and TRBJ2-5; 7 nucleotides agree with TRBD2. The junction had 8 bases not matched to a gene; V was cut back by 1 base and J by 3 bases. CDR3 size: 16 residues. CDR1 is SGHTA, CDR2 FQGNSA, per germline. For the CDR3, the DNA is TGTGCCAGCAGCTTAGATTTGTGGCTAGCGGAAGAGACCCAGTACTTC. Its protein is CASSLDLWLAEETQYF. The full variable domain, its missing parts supplied by reference TRBV7-2 and TRBJ2-5, is GAGVSQSPSNKVTEKGKDVELRCDPISGHTALYWYRQSLGQGLEFLIYFQGNSAPDKSGLPSDRFSAERTGGSVSTLTIQRTQQEDSAVYLCASSLDLWLAEETQYFGPGTRLLVL.

This clonotype occurred a few times. The chain uses TRBV9 and TRBJ2-3; no definite D call. This CDR3 spans 14 amino acids. The V and J ends lost 4 bases and 2 bases respectively, with 11 bases between them. Germline V gene lookup returns CDR1 SGDLS and CDR2 YYNGEE. CDR3 amino acids: CASSSPSLTDTQYF. As DNA, the CDR3 is TGTGCCAGCAGCTCCCCCAGCCTCACAGATACGCAGTATTTT.

In its sample, this clonotype was seen a few times. This chain connects TRBV7-6 to TRBJ2-7; D possibly uses TRBD1 or TRBD2 (5 bases each). The length of the CDR3 is 16 residues. Trimming removed 0 bases from V and 3 bases from J, with 15 bases in between. Germline-derived CDR1 and CDR2 are SGHVS and FNYEAQ. CDR3 amino acids: CASSLAAPGPDYEQYF. CDR3 DNA sequence: TGTGCCAGCAGCTTAGCCGCGCCGGGGCCAGACTACGAGCAGTACTTC.

Concerning this clonotype: This sequence may be a read error, since a much larger clone differs from it by one base. The chain combines TRBV20-1 with TRBJ1-6, with D unresolved. The CDR3 has 14 amino acids. CDR1 is DFQATT, CDR2 SNEGSKA, per germline (reference sequence). The DNA of the CDR3 is TGCAGTGCTAGTCCGGCCTCCTATGATTCACCCCTCCACTTT. Translation gives CSASPASYDSPLHF.

In the case of this clonotype: Its ends do not fully match the called genes, so a read error is possible. V is TRBV19 and J is TRBJ1-5, with D uncertain. This CDR3 spans 15 amino acids. Germline V lookup: CDR1 LNHDA, CDR2 SQIVND (reference sequence). CDR3 sequence reads: CASSIWGVSNQPRHF. The CDR3 bases are TGTGCCAGTAGTATTTGGGGTGTGAGCAATCAGCCCCGGCATTTT.

This clonotype was counted at least ten times. V gene TRBV28 combines with J gene TRBJ1-5; D not certain. V gave up 7 bases and J gave up 1 base, with 5 bases separating them. The CDR3 spans 12 residues. CDR1 is MDHEN, CDR2 SYDVKM, per germline. The CDR3, as DNA: TGTGCCAGCAATTGGAGCAATCAGCCCCAGCATTTT. Translating gives CASNWSNQPQHF.

The sample holds many counts of this clonotype. This rearrangement joins TRBV15 to TRBJ2-7; TRBD1 might be the D (5 bases). The V end was cut by 5 bases, the J end by 4 bases, with 12 bases between. The CDR3 length is 13 residues. CDR1 and CDR2 (germline): LNHNV, YYDKDF (reference sequence). The CDR3: CATSLRKGYEQYF. The CDR3 bases are TGTGCCACCAGCCTGAGAAAGGGGTACGAGCAGTACTTC.

The sample holds many counts of this clonotype. The CDR3 protein is CATRTENTGELFF. CDR3 coding DNA: TGTGCCACTAGGACGGAGAACACCGGGGAGCTGTTTTTT. The J gene is TRBJ2-2, the V gene TRBV2; no clear D. Germline CDR1 reads SNHLY; CDR2 reads FYNNEI. The ends were cut back, 10 bases at V and 1 base at J, with 10 bases in the middle. The CDR3 runs to 13 residues.

This clonotype occurred a few times. The V gene is TRBV7-2, the J gene TRBJ2-3; D not certain. The CDR3 runs to 13 residues. Germline loops: CDR1 SGHTA, CDR2 FQGNSA. The V and J ends lost 0 bases and 5 bases respectively, with 6 bases between them. CDR3 sequence reads: CASSLALEDTQYF. CDR3 nucleotides: TGTGCCAGCAGCTTAGCGCTGGAAGATACGCAGTATTTT. Full variable domain (outside the CDR3, taken from reference TRBV7-2 and TRBJ2-3): GAGVSQSPSNKVTEKGKDVELRCDPISGHTALYWYRQSLGQGLEFLIYFQGNSAPDKSGLPSDRFSAERTGGSVSTLTIQRTQQEDSAVYLCASSLALEDTQYFGPGTRLTVL.

The chain joins TRBV27 to TRBJ2-7; TRBD2 aligns across 12 bases. Germline lookup yields CDR1 MNHEY and CDR2 SMNVEV (reference sequence). With 6 bases clipped from V and 6 bases from J, the junction kept 6 bases outside the gene matches. The CDR3 consists of 14 residues. The CDR3 spells CASRASGGAGEQYF. CDR3 sequence (DNA): TGTGCCAGCAGGGCTAGCGGGGGGGCGGGCGAGCAGTACTTC.

This clonotype was seen a handful of times. V is TRBV6-2 or TRBV6-3 and J is TRBJ1-1; D is uncertain. Germline values: CDR1 MNHEY, CDR2 SVGEGT. CDR3 length equals 14 residues. Trimming removed 6 bases from V and 0 bases from J, with 11 bases in between. CDR3 nucleotides: TGTGCCAGCAGGGGAACTACTATGAACACTGAAGCTTTCTTT. This codes for CASRGTTMNTEAFF.

The chain links TRBV28 to TRBJ1-2, with a possible D match to TRBD1 (6 bases). The V gene's germline CDR1 is MDHEN and CDR2 SYDVKM. The V and J ends lost 5 bases and 6 bases respectively, with 13 bases between them. This CDR3 region has 13 residues. CDR3: CASSTDRFDGYTF. In nucleotides, the CDR3 is TGTGCCAGCAGTACCGACAGGTTCGATGGCTACACCTTC.